In this sample, the clone carrying this TCR beta chain turned up a few times. Its antigen remains unknown. This sample is part of a study of T cell repertoires in cytomegalovirus infection. Turning to the study itself: Recently identified HLA-C-restricted CMV epitopes and well-studied HLA-B-restricted CMV epitopes were used by the study. Findings and limits, study-wide: The response measured ex vivo was dominated by TCR beta clonotypes (HLA-C-restricted and CMV-specific). Summed frequency of public TCR beta families distinguished CMV carriers with the relevant HLA.

CDR1 and CDR2 from the germline V gene are SGHTA and FQGNSA. With V trimmed by 2 bases and J by 4 bases, 6 bases remained unmatched. The CDR3 extends over 15 amino acids. Each CDR3 protein is one row after TCRdb ran MiXCR on the reads. The sample shows fewer than 1,000,000 distinct CDR3 sequences, less than 35% of them seen only once. The sequencing used cultured CD8+ T cells from PBMCs, collected from culture after CMV antigen stimulation. The sequence derives from a human donor in good health (CMV status not recorded). Some clones in this sample may be carry-over from other donors' samples. The rearrangement links TRBV7-2 to TRBJ2-7, with 9 bases matching TRBD2. CDR3 sequence reads: CASSLNGLAGYEQYF. The CDR3 nucleotides read TGTGCCAGCAGCTTAAATGGGCTAGCGGGGTACGAGCAGTACTTC.